Listed here are 14 T cell receptor beta chains from one sample, sequenced in a study of blood T cell repertoires in COVID-19. TCRdb's copy holds only in-frame clones and misses some; the assay was immunoSEQ multiplex PCR. The sample contains a few hundred thousand clones, 80% to 90% of which appear only once. Sequences were obtained from peripheral blood. Receptors originate from a woman in her 70s with COVID-19, enrolled during active disease.

The rearrangement links TRBV21-1 to TRBJ2-7; TRBD2, the D gene given by the table, was not confirmed from the DNA. TRBV21-1 is noted as a pseudogene. CDR3 size: 15 residues. The CDR3 loop is CASRDAGGHPREQYF. CDR3 DNA: TGTGCCAGCAGGGACGCAGGAGGCCATCCCAGGGAGCAGTACTTC.

This chain connects TRBV2 to TRBJ1-6; TRBD1 might be the D (6 bases). The CDR3 runs 14 residues. V was clipped by 7 bases and J by 6 bases, with 13 bases between them. Germline assignment: CDR1 SNHLY and CDR2 FYNNEI. The CDR3 region has the DNA TGTGCCAGCAACAGGGAAAGTATTAATTCACCCCTCCACTTT. Its protein product is CASNRESINSPLHF.

The chain recombines TRBV27 with TRBJ2-5, with D possibly TRBD2 on 5 matching bases. V lost 5 bases to trimming and J lost 5 bases, with 18 bases between them. The V gene's germline CDR1 is MNHEY and CDR2 SMNVEV (reference sequence). This CDR3 region has 15 residues. CDR3 DNA sequence: TGTGCCAGCAGTGCCCTCGAGGGCCTGAGGGAGACCCAGTACTTC. Translating it yields CASSALEGLRETQYF.

The chain links TRBV6-5 to TRBJ1-2; 7 bases are shared with TRBD1. CDR1 is MNHEY and CDR2 is SVGAGI in the germline V gene. The J segment lost 3 bases and the V segment lost 8 bases, leaving 6 bases of the junction unmatched. This CDR3 spans 13 amino acids. CDR3 DNA: TGTGCCAGCGCCCTTCAGGGGGACTATGGCTACACCTTC. Protein sequence: CASALQGDYGYTF.

The chain joins TRBV5-6 to TRBJ1-1; perhaps TRBD1 as D (5 bases). CDR3 length equals 11 residues. The germline gives CDR1 SGHDT, CDR2 YYEEEE. V shed 4 bases and J shed 12 bases, with 13 bases lying between them. CDR3 protein: CASSQGRATFF. The CDR3 DNA is TGTGCCAGCAGCCAAGGCAGGGCGACTTTCTTT.

The chain recombines TRBV27 with TRBJ1-2; 9 nucleotides match TRBD1. The germline V gene has CDR1 MNHEY and CDR2 SMNVEV (reference sequence). V shed 2 bases and J 8 bases; nucleotides not matched to a gene: 9. This CDR3 is 15 amino acids long. This CDR3 is CASSLKPGQGYGYTF. In nucleotides, the CDR3 is TGTGCCAGCAGTTTAAAACCGGGACAGGGTTACGGCTACACCTTC.

The CDR3 spells CATSGRGGNTIYF. Written as DNA, the CDR3 is TGTGCCACCAGTGGTAGAGGTGGAAACACCATATATTTT. V usage is TRBV24-1 and J usage is TRBJ1-3; D call uncertain. Deletions cut 5 bases from V and 3 bases from J, with 7 bases between. Germline-derived CDR1 and CDR2 are KGHDR and SFDVKD. This CDR3 comprises 13 residues.

As for this clone: In the same sample, other DNA sequences code for this CDR3. V usage is TRBV5-1 and J usage is TRBJ2-3; 9 bases are shared with TRBD1. V trimming: 4 bases; J trimming: 4 bases; junction bases outside the gene matches: 4. Germline CDR1 reads SGHRS; CDR2 reads YFSETQ. The CDR3 covers 14 residues. The DNA of the CDR3 is TGCGCCAGCAGCCTACAGGGGGCCGCAGATACGCAGTATTTT. It translates to CASSLQGAADTQYF.

Of note for this clone: This sequence may be a read error, since a much larger clone differs from it by one base. The chain combines TRBV29-1 with TRBJ1-5; no definite D call. CDR3 size: 13 residues. V was pared by 4 bases and J by 0 bases, with 7 bases between. Germline V gene lookup returns CDR1 SQVTM and CDR2 ANQGSEA. This CDR3 is CSVAENSNQPQHF. The CDR3 DNA is TGCAGCGTTGCGGAGAATAGCAATCAGCCCCAGCATTTT.

The chain joins TRBV4-3 to TRBJ2-7, with TRBD1 matching 7 bases. Germline V gene sequence: CDR1 LGHNA, CDR2 YSLEER. With V trimmed by 3 bases and J by 2 bases, 4 bases remained unmatched. The CDR3 length is 14 residues. CDR3 bases: TGCGCCAGCAGCCAGGAACAGGGGCCCTACGAGCAGTACTTC. Amino acid sequence: CASSQEQGPYEQYF.

The V call is TRBV6-5, the J call TRBJ1-2; D remains ambiguous. The CDR3 has 12 amino acids. CDR1 and CDR2 from the germline V gene are MNHEY and SVGAGI. V was trimmed by 4 bases and J by 1 base, leaving 4 bases between them. CDR3 in DNA: TGTGCCAGCAGTTCCGGTAACTATGGCTACACCTTC. Translating gives CASSSGNYGYTF.

The V gene is TRBV3-1 (or the pseudogene TRBV3-2), the J gene TRBJ2-5, with D possibly TRBD2 on 6 matching bases. V was cut by 0 bases and J by 4 bases, with 15 bases left in between. The CDR3 loop spans 16 amino acids. Looked up from germline, CDR1 is LGHDT and CDR2 is YNNKEL (reference sequence). The CDR3 reads CASSQDQVEGTETQYF. In DNA form, the CDR3 reads TGTGCCAGCAGCCAAGATCAAGTGGAGGGGACAGAGACCCAGTACTTC.

This sequence joins TRBV30 and TRBJ2-5; D may be TRBD2 (5 bases). CDR3 length: 12 amino acids. From germline, CDR1 is GTSNPN and CDR2 SVGIG (reference sequence). Trimming took off 4 bases at V and 5 bases at J, with 11 bases between the two ends. For the CDR3, the DNA is TGTGCCTGGACTAGCTCTGAGGAGACCCAGTACTTC. Residues: CAWTSSEETQYF. The full variable domain, in which reference TRBV30 and TRBJ2-5 provide the parts outside the CDR3, is SQTIHQWPATLVQPVGSPLSLECTVEGTSNPNLYWYRQAAGRGLQLLFYSVGIGQISSEVPQNLSASRPQDRQFILSSKKLLLSDSGFYLCAWTSSEETQYFGPGTRLLVL.

The J gene is TRBJ1-1, the V gene TRBV14, with D possibly matching TRBD1 (5 bases). Trimming left V 3 bases short and J 11 bases short, with 16 bases between. CDR1 and CDR2 from the germline V gene are SGHDN and FVKESK. The CDR3 is made up of 13 amino acids. The CDR3 loop is CASSQRGAGKAFF. The CDR3 bases are TGTGCCAGCAGCCAGAGAGGGGCGGGGAAGGCTTTCTTT. The variable domain in full, completed from reference TRBV14 and TRBJ1-1, reads EAGVTQFPSHSVIEKGQTVTLRCDPISGHDNLYWYRRVMGKEIKFLLHFVKESKQDESGMPNNRFLAERTGGTYSTLKVQPAELEDSGVYFCASSQRGAGKAFFGQGTRLTVV.